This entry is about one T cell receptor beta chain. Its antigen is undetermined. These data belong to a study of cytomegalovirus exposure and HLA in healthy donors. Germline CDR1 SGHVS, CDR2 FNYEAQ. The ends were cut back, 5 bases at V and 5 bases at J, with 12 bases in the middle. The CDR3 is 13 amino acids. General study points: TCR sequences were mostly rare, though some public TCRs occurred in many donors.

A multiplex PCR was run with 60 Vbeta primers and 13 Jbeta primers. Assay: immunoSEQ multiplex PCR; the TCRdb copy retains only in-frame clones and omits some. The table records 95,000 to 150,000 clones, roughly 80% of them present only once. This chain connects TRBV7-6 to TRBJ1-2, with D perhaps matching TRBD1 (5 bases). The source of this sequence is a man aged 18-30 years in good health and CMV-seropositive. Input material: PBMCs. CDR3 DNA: TGTGCCAGCAGCCTCAGCGGGGGATATGGCTACACCTTC. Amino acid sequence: CASSLSGGYGYTF.